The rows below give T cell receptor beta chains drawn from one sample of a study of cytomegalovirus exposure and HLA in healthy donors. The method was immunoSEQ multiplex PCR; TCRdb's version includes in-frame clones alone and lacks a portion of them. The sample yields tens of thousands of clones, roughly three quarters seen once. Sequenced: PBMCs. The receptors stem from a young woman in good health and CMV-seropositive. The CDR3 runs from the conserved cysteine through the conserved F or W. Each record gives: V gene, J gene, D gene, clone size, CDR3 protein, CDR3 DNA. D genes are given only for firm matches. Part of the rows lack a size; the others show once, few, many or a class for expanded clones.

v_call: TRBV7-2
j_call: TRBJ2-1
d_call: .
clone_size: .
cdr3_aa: CASSLDWGAYNEQFF
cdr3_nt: TGTGCCAGCAGCTTAGACTGGGGGGCCTACAATGAGCAGTTCTTC

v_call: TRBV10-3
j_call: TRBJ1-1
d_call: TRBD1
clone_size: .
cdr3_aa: CAISVGTGERSTEAFF
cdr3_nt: TGTGCCATCAGTGTTGGGACAGGGGAGCGTAGCACTGAAGCTTTCTTT

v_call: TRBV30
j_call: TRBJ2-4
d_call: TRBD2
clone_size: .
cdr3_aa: CAWRAGLAKNIQYF
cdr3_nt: TGTGCCTGGAGAGCGGGACTAGCCAAAAACATTCAGTACTTC

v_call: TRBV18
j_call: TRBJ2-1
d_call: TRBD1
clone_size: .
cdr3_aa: CASSPRPGQGFGNEQFF
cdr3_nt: TGTGCCAGCTCACCTCGACCGGGACAGGGTTTTGGGAATGAGCAGTTCTTC

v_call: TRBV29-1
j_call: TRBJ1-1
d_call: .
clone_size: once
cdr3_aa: CSADKDRYMNTEAFF
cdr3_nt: TGCAGCGCCGATAAGGACAGATACATGAACACTGAAGCTTTCTTT

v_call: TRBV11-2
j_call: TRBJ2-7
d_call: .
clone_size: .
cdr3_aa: CASSLERGCEQYF
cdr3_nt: TGTGCCAGCAGCTTAGAACGAGGGTGTGAGCAGTACTTC

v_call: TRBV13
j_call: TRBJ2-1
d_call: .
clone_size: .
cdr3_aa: CASSYQGPYNEQFF
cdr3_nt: TGTGCCAGCAGCTACCAGGGGCCCTACAATGAGCAGTTCTTC

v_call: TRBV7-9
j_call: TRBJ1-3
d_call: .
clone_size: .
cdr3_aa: CASSFSQPGSGNTIYF
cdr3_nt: TGTGCCAGCAGCTTTTCACAACCGGGTTCAGGAAACACCATATATTTT

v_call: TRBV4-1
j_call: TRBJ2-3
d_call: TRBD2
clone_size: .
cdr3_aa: CASSRGPPTSGDLDTQYF
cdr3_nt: TGCGCCAGCAGCCGCGGCCCTCCGACTAGCGGGGACCTAGATACGCAGTATTTT

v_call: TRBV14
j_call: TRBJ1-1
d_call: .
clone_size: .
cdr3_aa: CASSPFGQLNTEAFF
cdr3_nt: TGTGCCAGCAGCCCGTTCGGACAGTTGAACACTGAAGCTTTCTTT

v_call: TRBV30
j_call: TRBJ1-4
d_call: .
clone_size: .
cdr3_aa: CAWSVPGVNEKLFF
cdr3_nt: TGTGCCTGGAGTGTTCCAGGGGTTAATGAAAAACTGTTTTTT

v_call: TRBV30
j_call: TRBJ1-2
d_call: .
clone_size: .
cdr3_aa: CAWSVAGNYGYTF
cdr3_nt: TGTGCCTGGAGTGTAGCCGGGAACTATGGCTACACCTTC

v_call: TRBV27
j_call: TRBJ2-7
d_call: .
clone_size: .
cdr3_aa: CASSLNRGDRRREQYF
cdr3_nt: TGTGCCAGCAGTTTAAATCGGGGTGACAGGAGACGCGAGCAGTACTTC

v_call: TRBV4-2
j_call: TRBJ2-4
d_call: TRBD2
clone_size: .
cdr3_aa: CASSLTGLAGGLGTQYF
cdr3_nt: TGTGCCAGCAGCCTTACCGGGCTAGCGGGAGGCCTGGGTACTCAGTACTTC

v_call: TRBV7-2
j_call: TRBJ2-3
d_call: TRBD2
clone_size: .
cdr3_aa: CASSPKTSGSTDTQYF
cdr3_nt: TGTGCCAGCAGCCCCAAGACTAGCGGTAGCACAGATACGCAGTATTTT

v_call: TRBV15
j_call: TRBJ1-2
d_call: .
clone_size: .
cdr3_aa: CATSRDWTVFGYTF
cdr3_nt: TGTGCCACCAGCAGAGATTGGACAGTCTTTGGCTACACCTTC

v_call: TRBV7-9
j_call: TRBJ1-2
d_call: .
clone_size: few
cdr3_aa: CASSLGGGGRWYGYTF
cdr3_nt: TGTGCCAGCAGCTTAGGGGGCGGGGGACGCTGGTATGGCTACACCTTC

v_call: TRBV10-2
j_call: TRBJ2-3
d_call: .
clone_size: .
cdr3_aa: CASSYLGGVDAQYF
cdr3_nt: TGCGCCAGCAGCTATCTAGGGGGAGTTGATGCGCAGTATTTT

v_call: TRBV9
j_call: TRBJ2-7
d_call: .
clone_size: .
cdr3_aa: CASSVGLASYEQYF
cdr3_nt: TGTGCCAGCAGCGTAGGCCTAGCGTCCTACGAGCAGTACTTC

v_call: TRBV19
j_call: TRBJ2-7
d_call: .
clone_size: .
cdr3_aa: CASSMGEGGYEQYF
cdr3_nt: TGTGCCAGTAGTATGGGAGAGGGTGGATACGAGCAGTACTTC

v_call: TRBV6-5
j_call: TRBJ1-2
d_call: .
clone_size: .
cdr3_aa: CASRPAGTSNYGYTF
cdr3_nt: TGTGCCAGCAGACCCGCCGGGACATCGAACTATGGCTACACCTTC

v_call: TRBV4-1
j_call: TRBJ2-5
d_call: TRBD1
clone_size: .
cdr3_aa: CASSQGQGAGGVQETQYF
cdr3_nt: TGCGCCAGCAGCCAAGGACAGGGGGCAGGGGGGGTCCAAGAGACCCAGTACTTC

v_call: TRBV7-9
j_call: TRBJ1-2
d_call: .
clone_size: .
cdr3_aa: CASSARSDSYGYTF
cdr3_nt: TGTGCCAGCAGCGCTCGTAGTGACAGCTATGGCTACACCTTC

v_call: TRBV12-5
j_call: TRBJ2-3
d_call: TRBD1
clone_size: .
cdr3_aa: CASGFGQGADTQYF
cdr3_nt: TGTGCTAGTGGTTTCGGACAGGGTGCAGATACGCAGTATTTT

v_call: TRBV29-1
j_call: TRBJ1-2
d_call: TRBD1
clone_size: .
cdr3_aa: CSVRRDRALYGYTF
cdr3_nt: TGCAGCGTTCGCAGGGACAGGGCCCTTTATGGCTACACCTTC

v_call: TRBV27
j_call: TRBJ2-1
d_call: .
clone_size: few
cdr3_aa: CASSLAGPHTPTYNEQFF
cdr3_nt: TGTGCCAGCAGTCTCGCGGGACCGCACACTCCTACCTACAATGAGCAGTTCTTC

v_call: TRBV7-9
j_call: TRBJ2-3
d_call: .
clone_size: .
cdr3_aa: CASRNGVPRGDTQYF
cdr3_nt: TGTGCCAGCAGAAATGGGGTCCCCCGGGGAGATACGCAGTATTTT